This TCR beta chain was profiled in a study of blood T cell repertoires in COVID-19. Across the whole study: Spain, Italy and the United States supplied samples that represented acute and convalescent COVID-19. Sources were T cells, B-cell-depleted T cells, or PBMCs; the material itself was cDNA or gDNA.

V lost 4 bases and J lost 0, with 9 bases in between. The CDR3 consists of 14 residues. The germline V gene has CDR1 LNHDA and CDR2 SQIVND (reference sequence). Authors' data handling: Amplified reference gene primers provided the basis for estimating nucleated cell counts. Assay used: immunoSEQ multiplex PCR; TCRdb lists only in-frame clones, some missing. That table furnishes V, J and clone size, whereas the DNA furnished D and trimming. The repertoire holds approximately 280,000 clones, with about nine tenths as singletons. The chain uses TRBV19 and TRBJ1-2; unclear D gene. The sequenced sample consisted of peripheral blood. This receptor was taken from a man in his fifties or sixties with acute or convalescent COVID-19. CDR3 sequence reads: CASSKPGANYGYTF. Here the CDR3 DNA reads TGTGCCAGTAGTAAGCCCGGGGCTAACTATGGCTACACCTTC.